Following are 20 T cell receptor beta chains from one sample sequenced in a study of blood T cell repertoires in COVID-19. The table came from immunoSEQ multiplex PCR; TCRdb's copy has only in-frame clones and leaves some out. Among roughly 200,000 clones, more than 80% were seen once, and the ten largest hold 1.3%. Input material: peripheral blood. These receptor sequences come from a woman aged 25 to 39 with COVID-19, enrolled during active disease.

The chain combines TRBV15 with TRBJ2-3; no clear D. V was shortened by 2 bases and J by 0 bases, with 9 bases between the two germline ends. The CDR3 has 15 amino acids. The V gene's germline CDR1 is LNHNV and CDR2 YYDKDF (reference sequence). This CDR3 reads CATSRQVPSTDTQYF. The CDR3 DNA follows: TGTGCCACCAGCAGACAGGTCCCAAGCACAGATACGCAGTATTTT.

V is TRBV19 and J is TRBJ2-3; maybe TRBD1 (6 bases). V was shortened by 4 bases and J by 4 bases, with 18 bases between the two germline ends. Germline assignment: CDR1 LNHDA and CDR2 SQIVND (reference sequence). This CDR3 has 16 residues. The CDR3, as DNA: TGTGCCAGTAGTACCTCGGTCCAGGGGTTGGCAGATACGCAGTATTTT. Translated: CASSTSVQGLADTQYF.

This clone was seen once. The CDR3 DNA sequence: TGTGCCAGTAGTACCCTAGCGGGAGTTTCCAATGAGCAGTTCTTC. This translates into CASSTLAGVSNEQFF. The chain combines TRBV19 with TRBJ2-1, with 10 bases that match TRBD2. This CDR3 has 15 amino acids. From germline, CDR1 is LNHDA and CDR2 SQIVND (reference sequence). J was trimmed by 6 bases and V by 4 bases; bases with no gene match: 6.

The chain uses TRBV28 and TRBJ2-7, with D possibly TRBD2 on 5 matching bases. The CDR3 loop spans 15 amino acids. The V gene's germline CDR1 is MDHEN and CDR2 SYDVKM. Trimming removed 3 bases from V and 4 bases from J, with 16 bases in between. CDR3 region: CASSFSDTRPYEQYF. CDR3 sequence (DNA): TGTGCCAGCAGTTTTAGCGACACTCGACCTTACGAGCAGTACTTC.

The chain joins TRBV5-1 to TRBJ2-5; tentatively, D is TRBD2 (6 bases). The CDR3 is 14 amino acids. Trimming removed 5 bases at V and 1 base at J, with 12 bases between. Germline values: CDR1 SGHRS, CDR2 YFSETQ. The CDR3 here is CASRGGLSQETQYF. CDR3 nucleotide sequence: TGCGCCAGCAGGGGGGGACTGAGCCAAGAGACCCAGTACTTC. The variable domain in full, with the rest retrieved from reference TRBV5-1 and TRBJ2-5, is KAGVTQTPRYLIKTRGQQVTLSCSPISGHRSVSWYQQTPGQGLQFLFEYFSETQRNKGNFPGRFSGRQFSNSRSEMNVSTLELGDSALYLCASRGGLSQETQYFGPGTRLLVL.

This clone was counted only a few times. Other DNA sequences in the same sample also yield this CDR3. This chain's CDR3 is CAWSGTGRSNQPQHF. The CDR3 DNA reads TGTGCCTGGAGCGGGACAGGTCGTAGCAATCAGCCCCAGCATTTT. The gene calls are TRBV30 and TRBJ1-5; 8 bases map to TRBD1. With V trimmed by 3 bases and J by 0 bases, 4 bases remained unmatched. Germline V lookup: CDR1 GTSNPN, CDR2 SVGIG (reference sequence). The CDR3 sequence is 15 residues long.

The V and J genes are TRBV5-1 and TRBJ2-1, with D maybe TRBD2 (5 bases). CDR1 SGHRS and CDR2 YFSETQ come from the germline V gene. The length of the CDR3 is 15 residues. V was pared by 2 bases and J by 0 bases, with 9 bases between. CDR3 in amino acids: CASSFGLSSYNEQFF. CDR3 DNA sequence: TGCGCCAGCAGCTTCGGACTGAGCTCCTACAATGAGCAGTTCTTC.

This sequence joins TRBV27 and TRBJ2-1, with D possibly matching TRBD2 (6 bases). V dropped 4 bases and J dropped 8 bases, with 15 bases sitting between them. CDR1 and CDR2 from the germline V gene are MNHEY and SMNVEV (reference sequence). The CDR3 is 14 residues long. The CDR3 region has the DNA TGTGCCAGCAGTTCAGGGAAGGGACTCTATGAGCAGTTCTTC. This translates into CASSSGKGLYEQFF.

The CDR3 reads CASSYRGGNTIYF. The CDR3 coding sequence is TGTGCCAGCAGCTACAGGGGAGGAAACACCATATATTTT. The chain uses TRBV7-2 and TRBJ1-3; 7 positions agree with TRBD1. This CDR3 spans 13 amino acids. With 4 bases clipped from V and 4 bases from J, the junction kept 1 base outside the gene matches. Per the germline V gene, CDR1 is SGHTA and CDR2 is FQGNSA.

V gene TRBV7-9 combines with J gene TRBJ2-5; D might be TRBD2 (5 bases). This CDR3 spans 13 amino acids. Between the trimmed V and J ends, which lost 0 bases and 5 bases, there was a span of 7 bases. Per the germline V gene, CDR1 is SEHNR and CDR2 is FQNEAQ (reference sequence). The CDR3: CASSLAGAETQYF. CDR3 coding DNA: TGTGCCAGCAGCTTAGCGGGAGCGGAGACCCAGTACTTC.

This clone was picked up one time. The V call is TRBV25-1, the J call TRBJ2-2, with 11 bases fitting TRBD1. Germline values: CDR1 MGHDK, CDR2 SYGVNS. V trimming: 2 bases; J trimming: 5 bases; junction bases outside the gene matches: 7. The CDR3 consists of 17 residues. DNA of the CDR3: TGTGCCAGCAGTGAACGGACAGGGGGCGGTTCGACCGGGGAGCTGTTTTTT. Protein sequence: CASSERTGGGSTGELFF. Supplemented by reference TRBV25-1 and TRBJ2-2, the full variable domain reads EADIYQTPRYLVIGTGKKITLECSQTMGHDKMYWYQQDPGMELHLIHYSYGVNSTEKGDLSSESTVSRIRTEHFPLTLESARPSHTSQYLCASSERTGGGSTGELFFGEGSRLTVL.

CDR3 in DNA: TGTGCCAGCAGTTACGCGGGGGAGGAGGATGGCTACACCTTC. Its translation is CASSYAGEEDGYTF. This chain links TRBV6-5 with TRBJ1-2; a possible D gene is TRBD1 (5 bases). CDR3 size: 14 residues. Germline values: CDR1 MNHEY, CDR2 SVGAGI. V shed 2 bases and J shed 6 bases, with 13 bases lying between them.

The chain is built from TRBV19 and TRBJ2-5, with D possibly being TRBD1 (5 bases). Germline assignment: CDR1 LNHDA and CDR2 SQIVND (reference sequence). Trimming pared 5 bases from V and 5 bases from J, leaving 15 bases between. The CDR3 covers 14 residues. The CDR3 DNA reads as TGTGCCAGTAGTCTGGGCCAGGGAAGGGAGACCCAGTACTTC. Translating it yields CASSLGQGRETQYF.

V gene TRBV9 combines with J gene TRBJ2-1; TRBD2 matches at 11 bases. The CDR3 consists of 16 residues. Germline assignment: CDR1 SGDLS and CDR2 YYNGEE. The ends lost 1 base at V and 4 bases at J; junction bases unmatched: 4. CDR3 nucleotides: TGTGCCAGCAGCGTACTAACTAGCGGGAGATACAATGAGCAGTTCTTC. Translating gives CASSVLTSGRYNEQFF.

This chain connects TRBV30 to TRBJ1-2, with TRBD1 matching 7 bases. The CDR3 has 14 amino acids. V was pared by 3 bases and J by 5 bases, with 9 bases of the junction left unmatched. CDR1 and CDR2 from the germline V gene are GTSNPN and SVGIG (reference sequence). CDR3 DNA sequence: TGTGCCTGGAGCGTCCCGGGACAGCCTTATGGCTACACCTTC. As protein: CAWSVPGQPYGYTF.

The chain links TRBV4-2 to TRBJ2-7; D remains unclear. Germline CDR1 LGHNA, CDR2 YNFKEQ. CDR3 length: 16 amino acids. V lost 0 bases to trimming and J lost 0 bases, with 12 bases between them. This chain's CDR3 is CASSQDGTVPSYEQYF. CDR3 nucleotides: TGTGCCAGCAGCCAAGATGGCACAGTTCCCTCCTACGAGCAGTACTTC.

The J gene is TRBJ2-3, the V gene TRBV10-1, with TRBD2 identical over 15 bases. CDR3 size: 16 residues. V dropped 11 bases and J dropped 6; count of bases not matched to a gene: 12. Germline CDR1 and CDR2: WNHNN and SYGVQD (reference sequence). CDR3 loop: CAAGTSGGFLLDTQYF. Here the CDR3 DNA reads TGCGCCGCAGGGACTAGCGGGGGGTTTTTGTTGGATACGCAGTATTTT.

The chain links TRBV9 to TRBJ2-1, with no clear D. Between the trimmed V and J ends, which lost 3 bases and 5 bases, there was a span of 6 bases. CDR3 length equals 12 residues. Germline V lookup: CDR1 SGDLS, CDR2 YYNGEE. The CDR3 sequence is CASSAADNEQFF. The CDR3 DNA reads as TGTGCCAGCAGCGCCGCAGACAATGAGCAGTTCTTC.

The chain recombines TRBV5-4 with TRBJ2-1; the match to TRBD1 covers 8 bases. The germline gives CDR1 SGHNT, CDR2 YYREEE (reference sequence). The CDR3 is 15 residues long. J gave up 3 bases and V 4 bases, and 6 bases lay outside the gene matches. The chain's CDR3 is CASSPDRGDYNEQFF. As DNA, the CDR3 is TGTGCCAGCAGCCCCGACAGGGGTGACTACAATGAGCAGTTCTTC.

To note about this clone: Different DNA sequences within this sample yield the same CDR3. The genes are TRBV9 and TRBJ2-1; maybe TRBD1 (5 bases). CDR3 length: 13 amino acids. With 2 bases removed from V and 7 bases from J, the gap between germline ends came to 10 bases. Germline V gives CDR1 SGDLS, CDR2 YYNGEE. The CDR3 region has the DNA TGTGCCAGCAGCGTCACATCAGGGAATGAGCAGTTCTTC. Residues: CASSVTSGNEQFF.